This T cell receptor (beta chain) was observed in a study of shared clonotypes between healthy human individuals. Broader study findings: The four-donor shared clonotypes exceeded non-shared clonotypes in generation probability, with non-shared ones scoring lower. Across four donors, naive CD4 shared 4.5% to 6%, naive CD8 under 4%, memory CD4 over 2%, memory CD8 0.4% to 0.5%.

Of note for this clone: The target antigen is unknown.

Clones were read by immunoSEQ multiplex PCR, and TCRdb kept only the in-frame ones, dropping some. The sample includes about 2.3 million clones, approximately 90% of them seen just once. From germline, CDR1 is SGHRS and CDR2 YFSETQ. After removal of 7 bases from V and 1 base from J, the junction contained 8 bases not matched to a gene. The CDR3 runs 17 residues. The sequenced sample was naive CD4+ T cells from PBMCs. Documented subset: CD45RA+ positively selected. The sequence was obtained from a man aged 18 to 35 in good health. Some clones in this sample may be carry-over from other donors' samples. This sequence joins TRBV5-1 and TRBJ2-2, with 12 bases identical to TRBD2. CDR3 coding DNA: TGCGCCAGCCTTGCGGGGACTAGCGGGTGGAACACCGGGGAGCTGTTTTTT. Amino acid sequence: CASLAGTSGWNTGELFF.